This T cell receptor (beta chain) derives from a study of blood T cell repertoires in COVID-19. For the study at large: T cells, B-cell-depleted T cells, or PBMCs supplied cDNA or gDNA.

The method was immunoSEQ multiplex PCR; TCRdb's version includes in-frame clones alone and lacks a portion of them. The profile shows about 250,000 clones, roughly 85% of them singletons. CDR1 is ENHRY, CDR2 SYGVKD, per germline. The CDR3 has 14 amino acids. The trim removed 4 bases at V and 7 bases at J, leaving 9 bases unmatched. The sequence came from a man aged 45-65 years with active or convalescent COVID-19. The sequencing sample was made of peripheral blood. The chain combines TRBV10-3 with TRBJ1-2; 7 bases are shared with TRBD1. For the CDR3, the DNA is TGTGCCATCAGTGGACAGACAGGGAGAACTGGCTACACCTTC. Residues: CAISGQTGRTGYTF.